A single sample gave rise to the 5 T cell receptor beta chains below, sequenced in a study of cytomegalovirus exposure and HLA in healthy donors. Vbeta (60) and Jbeta (13) primers were used in the PCR. Sequencing used immunoSEQ multiplex PCR; TCRdb keeps in-frame clones, though not all of them. The table lists about 150,000 clones, more than 80% of them singletons. Specimen: PBMCs. All receptors come from a man aged 18 to 35 in good health and CMV-seronegative.

The chain carries TRBV7-2 and TRBJ2-5; D gene uncertain. Trimming stripped 3 bases from V and 5 bases from J, with 16 bases between. The CDR3 consists of 15 residues. CDR1 and CDR2 (germline): SGHTA, FQGNSA. CDR3 region: CASSLRAAKTETQYF. CDR3 bases: TGTGCCAGCAGCTTGCGAGCCGCAAAAACGGAGACCCAGTACTTC.

The chain recombines TRBV19 with TRBJ2-1; TRBD2 might be the D (5 bases). The germline gives CDR1 LNHDA, CDR2 SQIVND (reference sequence). This CDR3 has 16 residues. With 3 bases removed from V and 0 bases from J, the gap between germline ends came to 12 bases. CDR3 loop: CASSIGGSSSYNEQFF. CDR3 bases: TGTGCCAGTAGTATTGGAGGATCTAGCTCCTACAATGAGCAGTTCTTC.

The chain carries TRBV5-4 and TRBJ2-7, with 13 nucleotides matching TRBD2. CDR1 SGHNT and CDR2 YYREEE come from the germline V gene (reference sequence). Trimming removed 3 bases from V and 4 bases from J; junction bases left unmatched: 1. CDR3 size: 14 residues. CDR3 sequence: CASSSGLAGYEQYF. The CDR3 nucleotides are TGTGCCAGCAGCTCGGGACTAGCGGGGTACGAGCAGTACTTC.

The chain uses TRBV14 and TRBJ2-7; maybe TRBD1 (6 bases). V lost 4 bases and J 6 bases, leaving 22 bases between the germline ends. Germline CDR1 is SGHDN and CDR2 is FVKESK. This CDR3 region has 16 residues. CDR3 protein: CASSRHPRINRAEQYF. DNA for the CDR3: TGTGCCAGCAGCCGACACCCCCGAATAAACAGGGCCGAGCAGTACTTC.

The chain employs TRBV10-3 and TRBJ2-7; tentatively, D is TRBD2 (6 bases). The CDR3 covers 14 residues. The V and J ends lost 6 bases and 3 bases respectively, with 15 bases between them. CDR1 and CDR2 from the germline V gene are ENHRY and SYGVKD. The CDR3 sequence: CAISAAGLDYEQYF. The CDR3 DNA sequence: TGTGCCATCAGCGCTGCGGGGCTGGACTACGAGCAGTACTTC.